These 18 T cell receptor beta chains originate from one sample sequenced in a study of Graves' ophthalmopathy and Graves' hyperthyroidism. Beta-chain TCR CDR3 regions were amplified from RNA transcripts. The library came from an HTBI-primed first-round RT-PCR and a second-round multiplex PCR. TCRdb passed the multiplex PCR reads through MiXCR, listing each CDR3 protein once. The repertoire includes under 250,000 distinct CDR3 sequences, 25% to 30% of them detected once, and about 9.1% sits in the top ten. The material sequenced was peripheral blood. The receptor source for this set is a man aged 50-59 years with Graves' ophthalmopathy.

This clonotype was detected ten times or more. The chain uses TRBV9 and TRBJ1-2, with 12 nucleotides matching TRBD1. J lost 1 base, V lost 3 bases, and 10 bases had no gene match. The germline CDR1 and CDR2 sequences are SGDLS and YYNGEE. This CDR3 contains 18 residues. The CDR3 here is CASSAGGQGAIYNYGYTF. DNA for the CDR3: TGTGCCAGCAGCGCCGGGGGACAGGGGGCGATTTATAACTATGGCTACACCTTC.

This clonotype was seen ten or more times. This chain uses TRBV7-9 with TRBJ1-2; TRBD1 matches 9 bases. Germline lookup yields CDR1 SEHNR and CDR2 FQNEAQ (reference sequence). The CDR3 runs 13 residues. The J segment lost 4 bases and the V segment lost 5 bases, leaving 2 bases of the junction unmatched. CDR3 sequence (DNA): TGTGCCAGCAGCGGGACAGGGATCTATGGCTACACCTTC. Translation: CASSGTGIYGYTF. The entire variable domain, with the rest obtained from reference TRBV7-9 and TRBJ1-2, is as follows: DTGVSQNPRHKITKRGQNVTFRCDPISEHNRLYWYRQTLGQGPEFLTYFQNEAQLEKSRLLSDRFSAERPKGSFSTLEIQRTEQGDSAMYLCASSGTGIYGYTFGSGTRLTVV.

This chain uses TRBV6-1 with TRBJ2-7, with TRBD1 matching 8 bases. Germline V lookup: CDR1 MNHNS, CDR2 SASEGT. The J segment lost 2 bases and the V segment lost 1 base, leaving 4 bases of the junction unmatched. The CDR3 runs to 15 residues. The CDR3 loop is CASSEGGQAPYEQYF. DNA for the CDR3: TGTGCCAGCAGTGAAGGGGGACAGGCCCCCTACGAGCAGTACTTC.

In its sample, this clonotype was seen many times. The V call is TRBV27, the J call TRBJ2-7; D is ambiguous. V lost 5 bases and J lost 5, with 19 bases in between. Germline V gene sequence: CDR1 MNHEY, CDR2 SMNVEV (reference sequence). The CDR3 consists of 15 residues. CDR3 sequence reads: CASSPFISEENEQYF. The CDR3 nucleotides are TGTGCCAGCAGTCCCTTCATATCAGAAGAAAACGAGCAGTACTTC.

This clonotype has ten or more counts. The CDR3 loop reads CAWSERLGPRETQYF. The DNA of the CDR3 is TGTGCCTGGAGCGAAAGACTAGGCCCCCGGGAGACCCAGTACTTC. The rearrangement links TRBV30 to TRBJ2-5, with D possibly matching TRBD2 (6 bases). Deletions cut 3 bases from V and 5 bases from J, with 19 bases between. Germline V CDR1 and CDR2: GTSNPN, SVGIG (reference sequence). The CDR3 extends over 15 amino acids. Based on the CDR3 plus reference TRBV30 and TRBJ2-5, the full variable domain is SQTIHQWPATLVQPVGSPLSLECTVEGTSNPNLYWYRQAAGRGLQLLFYSVGIGQISSEVPQNLSASRPQDRQFILSSKKLLLSDSGFYLCAWSERLGPRETQYFGPGTRLLVL.

The V call is TRBV6-2 or TRBV6-3, the J call TRBJ1-2; 7 nucleotides agree with TRBD1. This CDR3 has 17 amino acids. V was pared by 6 bases and J by 5 bases, with 18 bases of the junction left unmatched. Germline loops: CDR1 MNHEY, CDR2 SVGEGT. The CDR3: CASRPLKRQGASYGYTF. The CDR3 DNA reads TGTGCCAGCAGACCTCTAAAACGACAGGGTGCTTCGTATGGCTACACCTTC.

This clonotype appeared many times. The genes are TRBV12-3 or TRBV12-4 and TRBJ2-3, with D possibly TRBD1 on 6 matching bases. The CDR3 sequence is 14 residues long. Trimming cost V 8 bases and J 3 bases, with 15 bases left between them. In DNA form, the CDR3 reads TGTGCCAGCTCCCTCGGGCAGGGGACAGATACGCAGTATTTT. Translating gives CASSLGQGTDTQYF.

This clonotype appeared many times. The rearrangement links TRBV19 to TRBJ1-5; D unclear. CDR1 LNHDA and CDR2 SQIVND come from the germline V gene (reference sequence). The CDR3 contains 13 residues. Trimming stripped 4 bases from V and 7 bases from J, with 11 bases between. CDR3: CASSTETGQPQHF. The CDR3 DNA sequence: TGTGCCAGTAGTACAGAGACGGGACAGCCCCAGCATTTT. Together with reference TRBV19 and TRBJ1-5, the CDR3 gives the full variable domain: DGGITQSPKYLFRKEGQNVTLSCEQNLNHDAMYWYRQDPGQGLRLIYYSQIVNDFQKGDIAEGYSVSREKKESFPLTVTSAQKNPTAFYLCASSTETGQPQHFGDGTRLSIL.

This clonotype came up many times. V is TRBV27 and J is TRBJ2-2; D gene uncertain. The length of the CDR3 is 13 residues. The germline CDR1 and CDR2 sequences are MNHEY and SMNVEV (reference sequence). V was shortened by 2 bases and J by 3 bases, with 4 bases between the two germline ends. The CDR3 nucleotides are TGTGCCAGCAGTTTAATAGACACCGGGGAGCTGTTTTTT. Translating it yields CASSLIDTGELFF.

This clonotype was seen at least ten times. V usage is TRBV30 and J usage is TRBJ2-7; possibly TRBD1 for D (6 bases). Germline CDR1 and CDR2: GTSNPN and SVGIG (reference sequence). V dropped 2 bases and J dropped 0 bases, with 17 bases sitting between them. There are 16 residues in the CDR3. The CDR3 DNA sequence: TGTGCCTGGAGTAGACCGGGACATCCCCTCTCCTACGAGCAGTACTTC. Encoded protein: CAWSRPGHPLSYEQYF.

This clonotype appeared many times. This chain joins TRBV7-9 and TRBJ1-3; D call uncertain. The CDR3 has 15 amino acids. Trimming took off 7 bases at V and 2 bases at J, with 15 bases between the two ends. Per germline, CDR1 SEHNR and CDR2 FQNEAQ (reference sequence). The chain's CDR3 is CASTQTGRPGNTIYF. For the CDR3, the DNA is TGTGCCAGCACCCAGACCGGAAGGCCTGGAAACACCATATATTTT.

The chain is built from TRBV6-1 and TRBJ2-7, with D perhaps matching TRBD1 (5 bases). The germline gives CDR1 MNHNS, CDR2 SASEGT. V was cut by 6 bases and J by 2 bases, with 17 bases left in between. CDR3 length: 15 amino acids. Written as DNA, the CDR3 is TGTGCCAGCAGCTCCATTAGGACATCCACCTACGAGCAGTACTTC. Amino acid sequence: CASSSIRTSTYEQYF.

This clonotype has just a few counts. V gene TRBV6-2 or TRBV6-3 combines with J gene TRBJ2-7, with TRBD1 matching 8 bases. The J segment lost 3 bases and the V segment lost 6 bases, leaving 7 bases of the junction unmatched. This CDR3 is 14 amino acids long. Germline CDR1 and CDR2: MNHEY and SVGEGT. This CDR3 is CASSHGTGGYEQYF. DNA for the CDR3: TGTGCCAGCAGCCACGGGACAGGAGGCTACGAGCAGTACTTC.

This clonotype was seen at least ten times. The chain links TRBV11-2 to TRBJ2-5; D perhaps matches TRBD2 (5 bases). CDR3 length: 14 residues. V gave up 5 bases and J gave up 5 bases, with 15 bases separating them. The germline CDR1 and CDR2 sequences are SGHAT and FQNNGV. The CDR3 sequence: CASSPLEGWETQYF. DNA of the CDR3: TGTGCCAGCAGCCCGCTTGAGGGCTGGGAGACCCAGTACTTC.

The chain uses TRBV12-5 and TRBJ2-7, with 7 bases lining up with TRBD2. The V and J ends lost 7 bases and 5 bases, in that order; junction bases with no gene match: 8. The CDR3 has 13 residues. Germline CDR1 is LGHNT and CDR2 is FRNRAP. The CDR3 DNA sequence: TGTGCTAGTGCCAGAGCGGGATGGGACGAGCAGTACTTC. It encodes CASARAGWDEQYF.

The V and J genes are TRBV6-5 and TRBJ2-5; D is unclear. CDR3 length: 12 amino acids. V lost 2 bases to trimming and J lost 7 bases, with 8 bases between them. Germline loops: CDR1 MNHEY, CDR2 SVGAGI. CDR3 nucleotide sequence: TGTGCCAGCAGTTACATATCGGGGACCCAGTACTTC. Protein sequence: CASSYISGTQYF.

This clonotype was seen ten or more times. The gene calls are TRBV12-3 or TRBV12-4 and TRBJ2-7; no reliable D call. Trimming cost V 3 bases and J 0 bases, with 3 bases left between them. CDR3 length: 12 amino acids. The CDR3 DNA is TGTGCCAGCAGTTTCGGCTCCTACGAGCAGTACTTC. Encoded protein: CASSFGSYEQYF.

This clonotype was seen repeatedly, ten times or more. The chain joins TRBV19 to TRBJ1-6; possibly TRBD1 for D (5 bases). Trimming pared 10 bases from V and 10 bases from J, leaving 23 bases between. Germline assignment: CDR1 LNHDA and CDR2 SQIVND (reference sequence). The CDR3 length is 15 residues. This CDR3 is CATRAGDGLGSPLHF. CDR3 sequence (DNA): TGTGCCACTCGAGCGGGGGACGGACTCGGATCACCCCTCCACTTT.